What follows is one T cell receptor beta chain and its context. Antigen: not known. The data derive from a study of blood T cells in healthy people across ages. General study findings and limits: Estimated diversity across one million T cells was deemed an underestimate.

The use of a sample-barcoded 5' primer and a J-beta primer mix characterized a second PCR of about 6 to 12 cycles. A tag from a template-switch adaptor with 12 random nucleotides marked each cDNA molecule. TCRdb reanalysed the 5' RACE reads using MiXCR and keeps one entry per CDR3 protein. The sample shows around 1,800,000 distinct CDR3 sequences, roughly two fifths of them seen only once. The material sequenced was blood. This clonotype originated in a human donor in good health.

The CDR3 protein is CASSLYLQYNQPQHF. Here the CDR3 DNA reads TGTGCCAGCAGTTTATATTTGCAGTACAATCAGCCCCAGCATTTT. V usage is TRBV28 and J usage is TRBJ1-5; no reliable D call. Trimming took off 1 base at V and 3 bases at J, with 10 bases between the two ends. CDR3 length: 15 amino acids. Germline V gene lookup returns CDR1 MDHEN and CDR2 SYDVKM.